The rows below give T cell receptor beta chains drawn from one sample of a study of response to subunit inactivated influenza vaccine. TCRdb re-called the RT-PCR reads through MiXCR, storing one row per CDR3 protein. The sample holds 530,000 or so distinct CDR3 sequences; roughly 15% are singletons and the top ten take over 8.5%. This material consisted of PBMCs from blood, taken 11 to 12 days after vaccination. The receptors shown here come from a man in his fifties who received an inactivated influenza vaccine. Both conserved end residues are part of each CDR3. The D gene is left open where the match is weak. A clone size is listed for some rows: how often the clone was seen (once, few, many), or a class if it is expanded.

TRBD1	TRBV6-1	few	TRBJ2-2	CASSRQGVNTGELFF	TGTGCCAGCAGCAGACAGGGGGTGAACACCGGGGAGCTGTTTTTT
-	TRBV20-1	-	TRBJ1-5	CSARERQPQHF	TGCAGTGCTAGAGAGCGTCAGCCCCAGCATTTT
-	TRBV5-8	-	TRBJ2-1	CASSLGGEPLGEQFF	TGTGCCAGCAGCTTAGGGGGGGAGCCCTTGGGTGAGCAGTTCTTC
-	TRBV15	many	TRBJ2-7	CATSEGSYEQYF	TGTGCCACCTCGGAGGGGAGCTACGAGCAGTACTTC
-	TRBV7-9	many	TRBJ2-7	CASSLGGPSVYEQYF	TGTGCCAGCAGCTTAGGGGGACCTTCAGTGTACGAGCAGTACTTC
TRBD2	TRBV5-1	many	TRBJ2-5	CASSSGLAGDVQETQYF	TGCGCCAGCAGCTCGGGACTAGCGGGAGACGTTCAAGAGACCCAGTACTTC
-	TRBV15	few	TRBJ2-7	CATSWQRNHEQYF	TGTGCCACCAGCTGGCAACGAAACCACGAGCAGTACTTC
TRBD2	TRBV29-1	few	TRBJ2-1	CSLVGLAGVKSQFF	TGCAGCCTCGTTGGACTAGCGGGAGTAAAATCGCAGTTCTTC
TRBD1	TRBV5-1	-	TRBJ1-4	CASSGTGRANEKLFF	TGCGCCAGCAGCGGGACAGGGCGGGCTAATGAAAAACTGTTTTTT
TRBD1	TRBV6-1	-	TRBJ2-3	CARPQGQGTDTQYF	TGTGCCAGACCACAGGGACAGGGCACAGATACGCAGTATTTT
TRBD1	TRBV4-3	-	TRBJ2-3	CASSQDPGQWGDTQYF	TGCGCCAGCAGCCAAGACCCGGGACAGTGGGGTGATACGCAGTATTTT
-	TRBV6-5	few	TRBJ2-7	CASRSAQNTYEQYF	TGTGCCAGCCGTTCGGCACAGAACACCTACGAGCAGTACTTC
-	TRBV9	-	TRBJ1-2	CASSVGAGDGYTF	TGTGCCAGCAGCGTAGGAGCAGGAGATGGCTACACCTTC
-	TRBV12-3/TRBV12-4	-	TRBJ1-1	CASSLTRVAEAFF	TGTGCCAGCAGTTTAACCAGGGTGGCTGAAGCTTTCTTT
-	TRBV7-8	-	TRBJ2-7	CASSLVPGPGSYEQYF	TGTGCCAGCAGCTTAGTCCCGGGGCCGGGTTCCTACGAGCAGTACTTC
TRBD2	TRBV12-3/TRBV12-4	few	TRBJ2-7	CASSPGGHEQYF	TGTGCCAGCAGTCCGGGGGGTCACGAGCAGTACTTC
TRBD1	TRBV6-1	few	TRBJ1-1	CASSSDRGSSTEAFF	TGTGCCAGCAGCTCCGACAGGGGATCGAGCACTGAAGCTTTCTTT
-	TRBV28	-	TRBJ2-2	CASSLQTLNTGELFF	TGTGCCAGCAGTTTACAGACTTTAAACACCGGGGAGCTGTTTTTT
-	TRBV20-1	few	TRBJ1-5	CSVRQGLNQPQHF	TGCAGTGTCAGGCAGGGATTGAATCAGCCCCAGCATTTT
TRBD2	TRBV4-3	few	TRBJ2-1	CASSPVLAGGSNEQFF	TGCGCCAGCAGCCCCGTGCTAGCGGGAGGTTCAAATGAGCAGTTCTTC
-	TRBV12-3/TRBV12-4	-	TRBJ2-1	CASSSGSVNSYNEQFF	TGTGCCAGCAGCTCAGGTAGCGTTAACTCCTACAATGAGCAGTTCTTC
-	TRBV12-3/TRBV12-4	-	TRBJ2-7	CASSGNGVYEQYF	TGTGCCAGCAGTGGGAACGGGGTTTACGAGCAGTACTTC
-	TRBV7-8	-	TRBJ2-7	CASSLGGQDYEQYF	TGTGCCAGCAGCTTAGGGGGCCAGGACTACGAGCAGTACTTC
TRBD1	TRBV5-4	-	TRBJ2-1	CASSFMGQGVHEQFF	TGTGCCAGCAGCTTTATGGGACAGGGGGTCCATGAGCAGTTCTTC
-	TRBV14	-	TRBJ2-1	CASSQTLTADKQFF	TGTGCCAGCAGCCAAACACTGACGGCTGATAAGCAGTTCTTC
-	TRBV29-1	many	TRBJ2-1	CSAVTRTYNEQFF	TGCAGCGCCGTGACCAGGACTTACAATGAGCAGTTCTTC
TRBD1	TRBV20-1	-	TRBJ1-2	CSASGGTATYGYTF	TGCAGTGCCTCAGGGGGGACAGCCACCTATGGCTACACCTTC
-	TRBV18	few	TRBJ2-3	CASSSTSTDTQYF	TGTGCCAGCTCGTCAACTAGCACAGATACGCAGTATTTT
-	TRBV5-1	few	TRBJ2-5	CASSTSGTVQETQYF	TGCGCCAGCAGCACATCCGGGACGGTACAAGAGACCCAGTACTTC
-	TRBV6-1	-	TRBJ1-1	CASSESLSLLNTEAFF	TGTGCCAGCAGTGAAAGTCTATCCCTTTTGAACACTGAAGCTTTCTTT
-	TRBV7-8	-	TRBJ2-2	CASSPTRGTGENTGELFF	TGTGCCAGCAGCCCAACCCGGGGAACGGGGGAGAACACCGGGGAGCTGTTTTTT
-	TRBV12-3/TRBV12-4	few	TRBJ2-7	CASSFSLAIEQYF	TGTGCCAGCAGTTTTAGCCTAGCCATCGAGCAGTACTTC
TRBD2	TRBV7-2	few	TRBJ2-7	CASSPGLAAREQYF	TGTGCCAGCAGCCCAGGACTAGCGGCTCGAGAGCAGTACTTC
TRBD1	TRBV5-1	few	TRBJ2-5	CASSQQGALETQYF	TGCGCCAGCAGCCAACAGGGGGCTTTAGAGACCCAGTACTTC
-	TRBV5-1	few	TRBJ2-3	CASSLDLGTEDTQYF	TGCGCCAGCAGCTTGGATTTGGGGACCGAAGATACGCAGTATTTT
-	TRBV6-1	many	TRBJ2-2	CASSELRPPLAELFF	TGTGCCAGCAGCGAGCTTCGGCCTCCCTTGGCGGAGCTGTTTTTT
-	TRBV6-2/TRBV6-3	few	TRBJ2-1	CASTTPYVEQGPSDIYNEQFF	TGTGCCAGCACCACCCCCTATGTGGAACAGGGACCCTCCGACATCTACAATGAGCAGTTCTTC
-	TRBV3-1	-	TRBJ1-2	CASSQESGFLYGYTF	TGTGCCAGCAGCCAAGAGTCAGGGTTCCTTTATGGCTACACCTTC
TRBD2	TRBV23-1	once	TRBJ2-1	CASSQSTSGGAGSYNEQFF	TGCGCCAGCAGTCAATCGACTAGCGGGGGGGCCGGCTCCTACAATGAGCAGTTCTTC
TRBD2	TRBV5-1	few	TRBJ2-1	CASSPLAGFYNEQFF	TGCGCCAGCAGCCCGCTAGCGGGATTCTACAATGAGCAGTTCTTC
TRBD1	TRBV29-1	-	TRBJ2-2	CSVQDRGRGIGELFF	TGCAGCGTTCAAGACAGGGGGCGAGGAATCGGGGAGCTGTTTTTT
-	TRBV2	few	TRBJ2-7	CASSESGVVQYF	TGTGCCAGCAGTGAGTCTGGAGTAGTGCAGTACTTC
-	TRBV12-3/TRBV12-4	few	TRBJ2-7	CASGGGFTYEQYF	TGTGCCAGTGGAGGGGGGTTCACCTACGAGCAGTACTTC
TRBD1	TRBV12-3/TRBV12-4	few	TRBJ2-7	CASSQDRQGLEQYF	TGTGCCAGCAGTCAGGACAGGCAGGGGCTCGAGCAGTACTTC
TRBD2	TRBV18	-	TRBJ2-7	CASSPESGTYEQYF	TGTGCCAGCTCACCTGAGAGCGGGACCTACGAGCAGTACTTC
TRBD2	TRBV4-2	few	TRBJ2-5	CASSQGETSGSVLETQYF	TGTGCCAGCAGCCAAGGCGAAACTAGCGGGAGCGTCCTGGAGACCCAGTACTTC
-	TRBV20-1	-	TRBJ2-7	CSASVSSLAYEQYF	TGCAGTGCTAGTGTCAGTTCACTTGCCTACGAGCAGTACTTC